This T cell receptor beta chain originates from a study of blood T cells in healthy people across ages. A J-beta primer mix and a sample-barcoded 5' primer were used in a second PCR of roughly 7 to 12 cycles. TCRdb re-called the 5' RACE reads with MiXCR, one entry per CDR3 protein. The sample has around 1,000,000 distinct CDR3 sequences, more than 30% seen once. Germline V lookup: CDR1 SGHVS, CDR2 FQNEAQ. The CDR3 runs to 13 residues. Unmatched junction bases numbered 4, after V lost 1 base and J lost 12 bases. This clonotype was sampled from a man between 18 and 35 years old in good health. Sequenced sample: blood. The chain joins TRBV7-8 to TRBJ2-1; 9 nucleotides agree with TRBD1. The CDR3 protein is CASSLVVGQGQFF. The CDR3 region has the DNA TGTGCCAGCAGCTTAGTAGTGGGACAGGGGCAGTTCTTC.